Detailed here is one TCR beta chain. The CDR3 runs 14 residues. CDR1 and CDR2 from the germline V gene are SEHNR and FQNEAQ (reference sequence). V lost 9 bases, J lost 4 bases, and 4 bases stayed unmatched. These data belong to a study of T cell responses to AZD1222 COVID-19 vaccine. The method was immunoSEQ multiplex PCR; TCRdb's version includes in-frame clones alone and lacks a portion of them. The sample has some 130,000 clones, 87% seen once. The receptor comes from an adult in good health. The chain carries TRBV7-9 and TRBJ2-6; 9 nucleotides line up with TRBD1. Specimen: peripheral blood, collected on day 0 of AZD1222 vaccination. The CDR3, as DNA: TGTGCCAGGGGACAGGGAACCGGGGCCAACGTCCTGACTTTC. Amino acids: CARGQGTGANVLTF.